Sequencing of this T cell receptor beta chain was carried out in a study of cytomegalovirus exposure and HLA in healthy donors. The study, taken as a whole, reports: Cytomegalovirus-associated status was assigned to fewer than 200 TCR beta chains.

A remark on this clone: Its antigen remains unidentified.

The CDR3 is 15 residues long. Trimming took 7 bases from V and 3 from J; bases not matched to a gene: 12. Germline CDR1 MDHEN, CDR2 SYDVKM. Primers included in the PCR were 60 Vbeta and 13 Jbeta primers. Generated by immunoSEQ multiplex PCR, the TCRdb table keeps only in-frame clones and is missing some. The repertoire holds under 150,000 clones, with 81% as singletons. The sequence came from a man younger than 30 in good health and CMV-seronegative. The J gene is TRBJ2-7, the V gene TRBV28, with 7 bases identical to TRBD1. The specimen sequenced was PBMCs. The CDR3 loop reads CASTTGSLNRYEQYF. CDR3 nucleotides: TGTGCCAGCACGACAGGGTCCTTAAATCGCTACGAGCAGTACTTC.